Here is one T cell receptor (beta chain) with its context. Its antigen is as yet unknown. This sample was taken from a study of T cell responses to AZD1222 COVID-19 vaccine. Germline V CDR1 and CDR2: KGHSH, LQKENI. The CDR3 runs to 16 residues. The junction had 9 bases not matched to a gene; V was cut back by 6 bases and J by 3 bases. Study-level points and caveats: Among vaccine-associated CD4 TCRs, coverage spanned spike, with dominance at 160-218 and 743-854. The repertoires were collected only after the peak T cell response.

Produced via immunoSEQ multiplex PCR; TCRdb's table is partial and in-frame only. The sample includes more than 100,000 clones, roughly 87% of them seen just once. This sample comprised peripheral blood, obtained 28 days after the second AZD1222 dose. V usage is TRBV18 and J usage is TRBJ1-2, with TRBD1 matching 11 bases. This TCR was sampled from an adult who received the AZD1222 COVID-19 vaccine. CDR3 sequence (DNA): TGTGCCAGCTCTCAAAACGGACAGGGGGCGGACTATGGCTACACCTTC. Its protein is CASSQNGQGADYGYTF.